Detailed here is one T cell receptor beta chain. The PCR employed 60 Vbeta primers together with 13 Jbeta primers. Here immunoSEQ multiplex PCR was the method, and the copy in TCRdb shows in-frame clones only, minus some. The data hold 95,000 to 100,000 clones, with about 80% observed a single time. These data belong to a study of cytomegalovirus exposure and HLA in healthy donors. The length of the CDR3 is 17 residues. The J segment lost 7 bases and the V segment lost 0 bases, leaving 13 bases of the junction unmatched. Per germline, CDR1 MGHRA and CDR2 YSYEKL. This sequence joins TRBV4-1 and TRBJ1-1; TRBD1 matches 8 bases. The sequencing input was PBMCs. This receptor was obtained from a man aged 35 to 55 in good health and CMV-seronegative. The CDR3 protein is CASSQDGGTGGADEAFF. The CDR3 DNA is TGCGCCAGCAGCCAAGATGGTGGGACAGGAGGTGCGGATGAAGCTTTCTTT.